Below are 17 T cell receptor beta chains sequenced from a single sample in a study of cytomegalovirus exposure and HLA in healthy donors. The PCR employed 60 Vbeta primers together with 13 Jbeta primers. Assay: immunoSEQ multiplex PCR; the TCRdb copy retains only in-frame clones and omits some. The data show 150,000 to 200,000 clones, roughly 76% seen once. The sequencing sample was made of PBMCs. The receptors stem from a woman aged 45-65 years in good health and CMV-seronegative.

This chain uses TRBV6-5 with TRBJ1-2; 9 bases match TRBD1. The CDR3 spans 14 residues. In germline, CDR1 is MNHEY, CDR2 SVGAGI. The J segment lost 6 bases and the V segment lost 6 bases, leaving 8 bases of the junction unmatched. The CDR3 spells CASRTPGQGHGYTF. CDR3 in DNA: TGTGCCAGCAGGACTCCGGGACAGGGACATGGCTACACCTTC.

The DNA of the CDR3 is TGTGCCAGCAGCTTAGGTGGTAGCGGAGCCTACGAGCAGTACTTC. Its translation is CASSLGGSGAYEQYF. The chain carries TRBV7-9 and TRBJ2-7; D possibly corresponds to TRBD2 (6 bases). The germline V gene encodes CDR1 SEHNR and CDR2 FQNEAQ (reference sequence). The CDR3 is made up of 15 amino acids. V was clipped by 1 base and J by 2 bases, with 12 bases between them. Looking up the rest from reference TRBV7-9 and TRBJ2-7 gives the full variable domain: DTGVSQNPRHKITKRGQNVTFRCDPISEHNRLYWYRQTLGQGPEFLTYFQNEAQLEKSRLLSDRFSAERPKGSFSTLEIQRTEQGDSAMYLCASSLGGSGAYEQYFGPGTRLTVT.

This rearrangement joins TRBV6-5 to TRBJ1-1; TRBD1 matches 7 bases. Germline loops: CDR1 MNHEY, CDR2 SVGAGI. Trimming took 8 bases from V and 4 from J; bases not matched to a gene: 7. This CDR3 comprises 13 residues. DNA of the CDR3: TGTGCCAGCTCTAACCCAGGGGGCACTGAAGCTTTCTTT. Translated: CASSNPGGTEAFF.

J is TRBJ2-5 and V is TRBV7-2, with 7 positions matching TRBD2. V dropped 4 bases and J dropped 1; count of bases not matched to a gene: 6. Germline CDR1 SGHTA, CDR2 FQGNSA. The CDR3 totals 15 residues. CDR3 loop: CASSSPRTSQETQYF. Written as DNA, the CDR3 is TGTGCCAGCAGCTCCCCCCGGACTAGCCAAGAGACCCAGTACTTC.

This chain joins TRBV30 and TRBJ2-7; 11 nucleotides line up with TRBD1. Germline assignment: CDR1 GTSNPN and CDR2 SVGIG (reference sequence). The CDR3 loop spans 15 amino acids. V lost 7 bases to trimming and J lost 5 bases; unmatched junction nucleotides: 13. CDR3 region: CASNSRTGGIDEQYF. CDR3 nucleotide sequence: TGTGCCTCTAACTCCAGGACAGGGGGCATCGACGAGCAGTACTTC. Complete variable domain (other parts from reference TRBV30 and TRBJ2-7): SQTIHQWPATLVQPVGSPLSLECTVEGTSNPNLYWYRQAAGRGLQLLFYSVGIGQISSEVPQNLSASRPQDRQFILSSKKLLLSDSGFYLCASNSRTGGIDEQYFGPGTRLTVT.

V is TRBV14 and J is TRBJ2-7; 9 bases map to TRBD1. V lost 3 bases and J lost 5; bases outside the gene matches: 2. CDR3 length: 13 residues. The V gene's germline CDR1 is SGHDN and CDR2 FVKESK. The CDR3 bases are TGTGCCAGCAGCCAGAGACAGGGGGACGAGCAGTACTTC. It encodes CASSQRQGDEQYF.

The chain employs TRBV4-2 and TRBJ2-5, with TRBD2 identical over 9 bases. This CDR3 has 16 amino acids. V lost 0 bases and J lost 5; bases outside the gene matches: 7. Germline V CDR1 and CDR2: LGHNA, YNFKEQ. The CDR3 DNA reads as TGTGCCAGCAGCCAAGAAGGCGGGGGGGCACGCGAGACCCAGTACTTC. It specifies CASSQEGGGARETQYF.

Details on this clone: The junction and the germline gene differ at one end; a read error may be behind it. J is TRBJ2-5 and V is TRBV7-9; 14 bases are a match to TRBD2. The CDR3 has 16 residues. Germline CDR1 is SEHNR and CDR2 is FQNEAQ (reference sequence). This chain's CDR3 is CSSSNSGLAGGETQYF. In DNA, the CDR3 is TGTTCCAGCAGCAACAGCGGACTAGCGGGAGGAGAGACCCAGTACTTC.

This CDR3 reads CASSQTGVGTGELFF. As DNA, the CDR3 is TGTGCCAGCAGCCAAACAGGGGTAGGCACCGGGGAGCTGTTTTTT. This chain links TRBV28 with TRBJ2-2; 7 bases align to TRBD1. The V gene end was trimmed by 6 bases and the J gene end by 4 bases; junction bases not matched to a gene: 8. Germline values: CDR1 MDHEN, CDR2 SYDVKM. This CDR3 has 15 amino acids.

The chain joins TRBV6-6 to TRBJ2-3; 12 nucleotides agree with TRBD2. CDR3 length: 16 amino acids. CDR1 is MNHNY and CDR2 is SVGAGI in the germline V gene (reference sequence). V gave up 6 bases and J gave up 1 base; unmatched junction bases: 5. The CDR3 loop is CASSSGLAGRTDTQYF. Written as DNA, the CDR3 is TGTGCCAGCAGCTCGGGACTAGCGGGTCGCACAGATACGCAGTATTTT.

At least ten counts were recorded for this clone. The germline gene is not matched at one end of the junction; a read error may be the cause. The sample contains more than one DNA sequence encoding this CDR3. V gene TRBV11-2 combines with J gene TRBJ2-6; D might be TRBD2 (6 bases). The CDR3 runs to 16 residues. Per the germline V gene, CDR1 is SGHAT and CDR2 is FQNNGV. CDR3 sequence: CASSPSEGSGANVLTF. CDR3 sequence (DNA): TGCGCCAGCAGCCCCTCGGAGGGCTCTGGGGCCAACGTCCTGACTTTC.

This rearrangement joins TRBV7-9 to TRBJ2-1; D gene unclear. V was clipped by 5 bases and J by 2 bases, with 10 bases between them. CDR1 and CDR2 (germline): SEHNR, FQNEAQ (reference sequence). The CDR3 spans 14 residues. In DNA, the CDR3 is TGTGCCAGCAGCCCTTCCAGTCCCTACAATGAGCAGTTCTTC. Translating it yields CASSPSSPYNEQFF.

This clone was seen a single time. The chain combines TRBV7-9 with TRBJ1-2; a weak D match, TRBD1 (5 bases). Germline V gene lookup returns CDR1 SEHNR and CDR2 FQNEAQ (reference sequence). Deletions cut 3 bases from V and 4 bases from J, with 12 bases between. The CDR3 spans 14 residues. Here the CDR3 reads CASSFGGEGYGYTF. In DNA, the CDR3 is TGTGCCAGCAGCTTTGGAGGGGAAGGCTATGGCTACACCTTC.

In the case of this clone: Other DNA sequences in the sample encode the same CDR3. The J gene is TRBJ2-7, the V gene TRBV5-6; D remains unclear. V was shortened by 4 bases and J by 1 base, with 9 bases between the two germline ends. The CDR3 length is 13 residues. Germline CDR1 SGHDT, CDR2 YYEEEE. The DNA for the CDR3 is TGTGCCAGCAGCCTCGGGTCGTCCTACGAGCAGTACTTC. The encoded protein is CASSLGSSYEQYF.

This clone was picked up one time. The chain is built from TRBV27 and TRBJ2-5; 8 bases are a match to TRBD2. V lost 6 bases to trimming and J lost 1 base; unmatched junction nucleotides: 4. The CDR3 runs to 14 residues. From germline, CDR1 is MNHEY and CDR2 SMNVEV (reference sequence). CDR3 coding DNA: TGTGCCAGCAGGGGGCGGGGGGCCCAAGAGACCCAGTACTTC. It translates to CASRGRGAQETQYF.

The V gene is TRBV10-2, the J gene TRBJ2-3; TRBD1 agrees at 11 bases. From germline, CDR1 is WSHSY and CDR2 SAAADI. The V gene end was trimmed by 2 bases and the J gene end by 3 bases; junction bases not matched to a gene: 1. The CDR3 is 15 amino acids. The CDR3 sequence is CASSERDRGTDTQYF. The CDR3 bases are TGCGCCAGCAGTGAGCGGGACAGGGGGACAGATACGCAGTATTTT.

This sequence joins TRBV10-2 and TRBJ2-2, with TRBD1 matching 10 bases. The germline V gene encodes CDR1 WSHSY and CDR2 SAAADI. There are 16 residues in the CDR3. V lost 5 bases, J lost 7 bases, and 10 bases stayed unmatched. The DNA of the CDR3 is TGCGCCAGCAGTATCCTCGGGACAGGGGATCACGGGGAGCTGTTTTTT. Protein sequence: CASSILGTGDHGELFF.